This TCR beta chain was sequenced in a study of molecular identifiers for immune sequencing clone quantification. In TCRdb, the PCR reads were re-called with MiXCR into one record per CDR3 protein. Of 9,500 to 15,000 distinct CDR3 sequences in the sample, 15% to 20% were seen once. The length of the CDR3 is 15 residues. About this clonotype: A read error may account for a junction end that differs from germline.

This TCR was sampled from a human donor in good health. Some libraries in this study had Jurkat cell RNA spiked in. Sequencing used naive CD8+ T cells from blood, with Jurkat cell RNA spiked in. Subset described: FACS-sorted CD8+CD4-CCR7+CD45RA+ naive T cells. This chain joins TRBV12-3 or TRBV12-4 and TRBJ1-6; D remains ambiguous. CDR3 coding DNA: TGTGCCGGCAGTTTAAAGGTCCGCTATAATTCACCCCTCCACTTT. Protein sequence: CAGSLKVRYNSPLHF.